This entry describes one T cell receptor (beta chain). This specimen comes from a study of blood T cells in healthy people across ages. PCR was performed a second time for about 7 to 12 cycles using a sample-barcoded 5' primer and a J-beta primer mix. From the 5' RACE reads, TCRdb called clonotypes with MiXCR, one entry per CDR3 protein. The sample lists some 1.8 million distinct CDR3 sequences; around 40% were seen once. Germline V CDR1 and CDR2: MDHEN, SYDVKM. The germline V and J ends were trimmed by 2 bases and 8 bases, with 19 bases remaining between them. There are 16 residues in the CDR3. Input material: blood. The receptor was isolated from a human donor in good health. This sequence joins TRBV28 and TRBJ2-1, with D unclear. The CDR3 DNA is TGTGCCAGCAGTTTACGGCGGAAGGCGCGTATCGATGAGCAGTTCTTC. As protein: CASSLRRKARIDEQFF. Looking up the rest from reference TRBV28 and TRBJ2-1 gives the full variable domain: DVKVTQSSRYLVKRTGEKVFLECVQDMDHENMFWYRQDPGLGLRLIYFSYDVKMKEKGDIPEGYSVSREKKERFSLILESASTNQTSMYLCASSLRRKARIDEQFFGPGTRLTVL.